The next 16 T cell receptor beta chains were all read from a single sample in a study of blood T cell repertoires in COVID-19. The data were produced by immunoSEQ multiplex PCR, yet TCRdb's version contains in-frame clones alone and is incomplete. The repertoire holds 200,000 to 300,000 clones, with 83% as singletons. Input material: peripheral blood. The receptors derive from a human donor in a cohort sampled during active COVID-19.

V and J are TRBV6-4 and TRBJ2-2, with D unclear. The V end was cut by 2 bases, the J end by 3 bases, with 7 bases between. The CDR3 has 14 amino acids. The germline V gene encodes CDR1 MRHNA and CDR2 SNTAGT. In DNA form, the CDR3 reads TGTGCCAGCAGTGACGGCTCGCACACCGGGGAGCTGTTTTTT. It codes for CASSDGSHTGELFF.

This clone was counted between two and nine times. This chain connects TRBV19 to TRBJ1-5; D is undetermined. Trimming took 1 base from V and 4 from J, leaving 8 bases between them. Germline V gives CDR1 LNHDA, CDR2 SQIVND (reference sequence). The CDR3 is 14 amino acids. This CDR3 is CASSIGNRNQPQHF. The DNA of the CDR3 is TGTGCCAGTAGTATAGGCAACCGGAATCAGCCCCAGCATTTT. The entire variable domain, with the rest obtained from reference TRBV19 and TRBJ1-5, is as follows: DGGITQSPKYLFRKEGQNVTLSCEQNLNHDAMYWYRQDPGQGLRLIYYSQIVNDFQKGDIAEGYSVSREKKESFPLTVTSAQKNPTAFYLCASSIGNRNQPQHFGDGTRLSIL.

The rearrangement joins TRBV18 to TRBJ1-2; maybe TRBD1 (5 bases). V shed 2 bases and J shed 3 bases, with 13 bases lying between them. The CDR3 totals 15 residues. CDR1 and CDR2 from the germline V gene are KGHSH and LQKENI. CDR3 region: CASSPTGRADYGYTF. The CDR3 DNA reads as TGTGCCAGCTCACCAACGGGCAGGGCGGACTATGGCTACACCTTC.

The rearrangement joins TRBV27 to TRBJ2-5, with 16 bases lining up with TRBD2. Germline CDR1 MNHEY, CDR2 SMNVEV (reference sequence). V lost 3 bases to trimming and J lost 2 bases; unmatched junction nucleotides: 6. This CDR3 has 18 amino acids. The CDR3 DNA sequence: TGTGCCAGCAGTTTCGGGACTAGCGGGAGGGTCTTACAAGAGACCCAGTACTTC. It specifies CASSFGTSGRVLQETQYF.

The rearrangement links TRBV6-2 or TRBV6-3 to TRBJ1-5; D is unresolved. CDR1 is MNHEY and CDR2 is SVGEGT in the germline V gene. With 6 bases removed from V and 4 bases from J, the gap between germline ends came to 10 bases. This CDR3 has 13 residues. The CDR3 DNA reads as TGTGCCAGCAGCTCAACAGAAAATCAGCCCCAGCATTTT. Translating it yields CASSSTENQPQHF.

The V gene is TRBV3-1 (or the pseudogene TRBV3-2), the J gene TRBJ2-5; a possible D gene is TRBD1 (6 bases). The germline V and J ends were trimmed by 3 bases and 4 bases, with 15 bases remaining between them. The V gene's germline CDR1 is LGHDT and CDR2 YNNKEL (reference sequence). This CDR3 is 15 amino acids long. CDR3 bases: TGTGCCAGCAGCCATTACGGACAGATGGGAGAGACCCAGTACTTC. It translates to CASSHYGQMGETQYF.

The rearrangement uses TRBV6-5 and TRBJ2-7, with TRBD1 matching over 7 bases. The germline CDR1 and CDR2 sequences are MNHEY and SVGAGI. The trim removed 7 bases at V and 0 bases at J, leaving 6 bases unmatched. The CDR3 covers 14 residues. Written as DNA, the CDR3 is TGTGCCAGCACCCTGACAGGGAGCTCCTACGAGCAGTACTTC. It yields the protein CASTLTGSSYEQYF.

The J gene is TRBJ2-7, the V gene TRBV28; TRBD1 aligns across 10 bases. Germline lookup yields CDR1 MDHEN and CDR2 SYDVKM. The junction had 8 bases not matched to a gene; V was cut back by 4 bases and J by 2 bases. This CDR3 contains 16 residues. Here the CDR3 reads CASSSRSGTGAYEQYF. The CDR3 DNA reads TGTGCCAGCAGTTCCCGTTCCGGGACAGGGGCCTACGAGCAGTACTTC.

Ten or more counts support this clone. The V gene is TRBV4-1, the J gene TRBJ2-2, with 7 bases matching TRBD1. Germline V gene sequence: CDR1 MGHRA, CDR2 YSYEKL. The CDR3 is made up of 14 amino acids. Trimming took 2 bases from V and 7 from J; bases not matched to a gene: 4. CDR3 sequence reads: CASSQNRGGGELFF. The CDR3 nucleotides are TGCGCCAGCAGCCAAAACAGGGGCGGCGGGGAGCTGTTTTTT.

As DNA, the CDR3 is TGCGCCAGCAGCCAAATAGCGGGTACTAGCACAGATACGCAGTATTTT. It yields the protein CASSQIAGTSTDTQYF. The chain couples TRBV5-1 to TRBJ2-3; 7 bases line up with TRBD2. The length of the CDR3 is 16 residues. With 4 bases clipped from V and 0 bases from J, the junction kept 8 bases outside the gene matches. Germline CDR1 and CDR2: SGHRS and YFSETQ.

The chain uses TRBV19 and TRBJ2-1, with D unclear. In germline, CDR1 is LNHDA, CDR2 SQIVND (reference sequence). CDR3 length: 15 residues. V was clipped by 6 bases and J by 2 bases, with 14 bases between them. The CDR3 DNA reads TGTGCCAGTAGAAAAAGCGCCTGGACCTACAATGAGCAGTTCTTC. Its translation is CASRKSAWTYNEQFF.

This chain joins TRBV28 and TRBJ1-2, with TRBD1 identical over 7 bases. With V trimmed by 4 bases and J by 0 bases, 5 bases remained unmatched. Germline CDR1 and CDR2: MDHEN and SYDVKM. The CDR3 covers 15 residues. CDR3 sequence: CASSSSQGANYGYTF. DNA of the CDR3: TGTGCCAGCAGTTCCTCTCAGGGGGCTAACTATGGCTACACCTTC.

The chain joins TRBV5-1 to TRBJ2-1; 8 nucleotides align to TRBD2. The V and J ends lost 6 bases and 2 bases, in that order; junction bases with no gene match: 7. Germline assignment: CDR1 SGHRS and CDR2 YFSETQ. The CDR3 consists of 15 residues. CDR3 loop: CASTQRERTYNEQFF. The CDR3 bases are TGCGCCAGCACTCAGCGGGAGCGCACCTACAATGAGCAGTTCTTC.

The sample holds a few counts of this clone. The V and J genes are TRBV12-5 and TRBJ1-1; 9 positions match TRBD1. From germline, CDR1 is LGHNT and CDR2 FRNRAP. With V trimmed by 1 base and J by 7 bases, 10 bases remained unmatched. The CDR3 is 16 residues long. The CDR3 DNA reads TGTGCTAGTGGTTTGGGTCCCCCGGGACAGGGTTTTGAAGCTTTCTTT. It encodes CASGLGPPGQGFEAFF.

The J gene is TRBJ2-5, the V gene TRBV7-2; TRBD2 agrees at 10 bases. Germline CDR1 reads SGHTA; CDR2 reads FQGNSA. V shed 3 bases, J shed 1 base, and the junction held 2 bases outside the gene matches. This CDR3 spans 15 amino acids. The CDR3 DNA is TGTGCCAGCAGCTTCTGGACTAGCGGCCAAGAGACCCAGTACTTC. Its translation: CASSFWTSGQETQYF.

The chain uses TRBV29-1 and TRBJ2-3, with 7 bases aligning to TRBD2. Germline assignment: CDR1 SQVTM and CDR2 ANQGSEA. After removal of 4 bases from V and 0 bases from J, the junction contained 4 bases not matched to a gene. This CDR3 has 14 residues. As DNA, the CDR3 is TGCAGCGTTGCAAGCGGGGCTAGCACAGATACGCAGTATTTT. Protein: CSVASGASTDTQYF.